The 12 T cell receptor beta chains listed next were all sequenced from one sample in a study of blood T cell repertoires in COVID-19. Measured with immunoSEQ multiplex PCR; TCRdb has only the in-frame clones, and not every one. Among more than 300,000 clones listed, around four fifths were seen once. The specimen sequenced was PBMCs or T cells enriched from blood (not recorded which). All receptors come from a woman aged 45 to 65 who had recovered from COVID-19.

CDR3 in DNA: TGCGCCAGCAGCCAAGGGTCTGGCCCCTACGAGCAGTACTTC. Translating gives CASSQGSGPYEQYF. This chain uses TRBV4-3 with TRBJ2-7; no clear D. V lost 1 base and J 2 bases, leaving 9 bases between the germline ends. The CDR3 length is 14 residues. CDR1 is LGHNA and CDR2 is YSLEER in the germline V gene.

This clone has just one count. The V call is TRBV5-1, the J call TRBJ1-2; 8 positions match TRBD1. This CDR3 spans 14 amino acids. CDR1 is SGHRS, CDR2 YFSETQ, per germline. Trimming cost V 0 bases and J 7 bases; bases outside gene matches: 5. CDR3 loop: CASSLEAGGPGYTF. CDR3 in DNA: TGCGCCAGCAGCTTGGAAGCAGGGGGCCCTGGCTACACCTTC.

The rearrangement links TRBV30 to TRBJ1-5; TRBD1 matches 10 bases. The CDR3 covers 14 residues. CDR1 is GTSNPN and CDR2 is SVGIG in the germline V gene (reference sequence). The V segment lost 2 bases and the J segment 4 bases; nucleotides outside the gene matches: 2. CDR3 protein: CAWSRGQGNQPQHF. For the CDR3, the DNA is TGTGCCTGGAGTCGGGGACAGGGGAATCAGCCCCAGCATTTT.

V is TRBV7-3 and J is TRBJ2-7; TRBD2 matches at 13 bases. V dropped 5 bases and J dropped 5; count of bases not matched to a gene: 9. CDR3 length: 16 amino acids. Germline CDR1 reads SGHTA; CDR2 reads FQGTGA. The CDR3 nucleotides read TGTGCCAGCAGCCGAACAGGACTAGCGGGAGTCCACGAGCAGTACTTC. This encodes CASSRTGLAGVHEQYF.

The chain couples TRBV9 to TRBJ1-3, with D perhaps matching TRBD1 (6 bases). The V gene's germline CDR1 is SGDLS and CDR2 YYNGEE. CDR3 size: 14 residues. V was cut by 5 bases and J by 4 bases, with 13 bases left in between. CDR3 DNA: TGTGCCAGCAGTCAAGGACAGTCAGGAAACACCATATATTTT. Amino acids: CASSQGQSGNTIYF. The variable domain in full, with the rest retrieved from reference TRBV9 and TRBJ1-3, is DSGVTQTPKHLITATGQRVTLRCSPRSGDLSVYWYQQSLDQGLQFLIQYYNGEERAKGNILERFSAQQFPDLHSELNLSSLELGDSALYFCASSQGQSGNTIYFGEGSWLTVV.

The V and J genes are TRBV3-1 (or the pseudogene TRBV3-2) and TRBJ2-2, with 9 bases fitting TRBD2. Germline V gives CDR1 LGHDT, CDR2 YNNKEL (reference sequence). This CDR3 is 17 amino acids long. Trimming removed 0 bases from V and 6 bases from J; junction bases left unmatched: 8. The CDR3 bases are TGTGCCAGCAGCCAAGAAAGGCTAGCGGGGAGTGCCGGGGAGCTGTTTTTT. This codes for CASSQERLAGSAGELFF.

The chain uses TRBV19 and TRBJ2-1; TRBD1 matches 8 bases. V was pared by 1 base and J by 8 bases, with 7 bases of the junction left unmatched. Per germline, CDR1 LNHDA and CDR2 SQIVND (reference sequence). The length of the CDR3 is 15 residues. The CDR3, as DNA: TGTGCCAGTAGTATAGGGCAGGGGGCGCAAGATGAGCAGTTCTTC. It translates to CASSIGQGAQDEQFF.

The chain links TRBV3-1 (or the pseudogene TRBV3-2) to TRBJ1-2; D not certain. Trimming took 2 bases from V and 4 from J, leaving 11 bases between them. The V gene's germline CDR1 is LGHDT and CDR2 YNNKEL (reference sequence). This CDR3 comprises 14 residues. The CDR3 here is CASSQRSSIYGYTF. DNA of the CDR3: TGTGCCAGCAGCCAACGTTCATCTATCTATGGCTACACCTTC.

For the CDR3, the DNA is TGCGCCAGCAGCGCGGGAGTCTACGAGCAGTACTTC. This sequence encodes CASSAGVYEQYF. V and J are TRBV5-1 and TRBJ2-7; 7 bases line up with TRBD2. The CDR3 covers 12 residues. J lost 3 bases, V lost 4 bases, and 1 base had no gene match. Germline CDR1 is SGHRS and CDR2 is YFSETQ.

Regarding this clone: Other nucleotide sequences from this sample produce the same CDR3. The chain recombines TRBV6-5 with TRBJ1-1; D is perhaps TRBD1 (6 bases). Deletions cut 0 bases from V and 1 base from J, with 6 bases between. This CDR3 has 14 amino acids. Germline lookup yields CDR1 MNHEY and CDR2 SVGAGI. The CDR3 reads CASSYSTGNTEAFF. CDR3 nucleotide sequence: TGTGCCAGCAGTTACTCGACAGGGAACACTGAAGCTTTCTTT.

V is TRBV5-1 and J is TRBJ2-5, with D unresolved. The ends were cut back, 2 bases at V and 1 base at J, with 6 bases in the middle. Germline lookup yields CDR1 SGHRS and CDR2 YFSETQ. CDR3 length equals 13 residues. CDR3 loop: CASSFNFQETQYF. CDR3 in DNA: TGCGCCAGCAGCTTTAACTTCCAAGAGACCCAGTACTTC.

V is TRBV18 and J is TRBJ2-5; 7 bases map to TRBD2. From germline, CDR1 is KGHSH and CDR2 LQKENI. This CDR3 region has 15 residues. The ends lost 3 bases at V and 5 bases at J; junction bases unmatched: 9. The CDR3 protein is CASSPPGTMLETQYF. CDR3 DNA: TGTGCCAGCTCACCCCCCGGGACTATGCTCGAGACCCAGTACTTC.